These T cell receptor beta chains were read from a single sample in a study of shared clonotypes between healthy human individuals. Assay used: immunoSEQ multiplex PCR; TCRdb lists only in-frame clones, some missing. The repertoire has more than 400,000 clones, 70% to 80% of them found once; the top ten carry 9.5% to 15%. Sequencing was performed on PBMCs. The source is a middle-aged woman in good health. Some clones in this sample may be carry-over from other donors' samples. Each CDR3 is given with its conserved first and last residue. The D gene is left open where the match is weak. Not all rows give a size; the values are once, few, many and, for expanded clones, a class.

>-|TRBJ2-3|-|TRBV5-1
TGCGCCAGCAGCTCAGCCCTCACAGATACGCAGTATTTT
CASSSALTDTQYF
>-|TRBJ2-7|-|TRBV4-3
TGCGCCAGCAGCCAAGAGGCAGATTACGAGCAGTACTTC
CASSQEADYEQYF
>many|TRBJ2-7|-|TRBV7-3
TGTGCCAGCAGCTTCTACGGGGACCTTTCGAGGTACGAGCAGTACTTC
CASSFYGDLSRYEQYF
>-|TRBJ2-1|-|TRBV28
TGTGCCAGCAGTTTATTGGGGTATACCTACAATGAGCAGTTCTTC
CASSLLGYTYNEQFF
>-|TRBJ2-7|-|TRBV5-6
TGTGCCAGCAGCTTGTATGGAATACCCTACGAGCAGTACTTC
CASSLYGIPYEQYF
>-|TRBJ2-1|-|TRBV5-1
TGCGCCAGCGCACGAGTAAAGAGCAACAATGAGCAGTTCTTC
CASARVKSNNEQFF
>-|TRBJ2-7|-|TRBV27
TGTGCCAGCAAAAGACAGGTTTTGGGATACGAGCAGTACTTC
CASKRQVLGYEQYF
>-|TRBJ1-3|-|TRBV28
TGTGCCAGCAGTTTAGTACTCTCTGGAAACACCATATATTTT
CASSLVLSGNTIYF
>-|TRBJ2-2|TRBD1|TRBV2
TGTGCCAGCACCCCGGACAGGGGGACCGGGGAGCTGTTTTTT
CASTPDRGTGELFF
>-|TRBJ1-5|-|TRBV19
TGTGCCAGTAGTATTTCGAGGCAGAACAATCAGCCCCAGCATTTT
CASSISRQNNQPQHF
>-|TRBJ2-1|-|TRBV28
TGTGCCAGCAGTTTAAGCCGGGGCGAGCAGTTCTTC
CASSLSRGEQFF
>-|TRBJ1-5|-|TRBV21-1
TGTGCCAGCGTCTGGACAGGGGGCCACTATAGCAATCAGCCCCAGCATTTT
CASVWTGGHYSNQPQHF
>-|TRBJ2-2|-|TRBV5-1
TGCGCCAGCAGGGGGCCTACGAACACCGGGGAGCTGTTTTTT
CASRGPTNTGELFF
>few|TRBJ2-3|TRBD2|TRBV7-8
TGTGCCAGCAGCTTAGTAGTAACTAGCGGGACAGATACGCAGTATTTT
CASSLVVTSGTDTQYF
>-|TRBJ1-2|-|TRBV6-1
TGTGCCAGCAGTGAATACATGGAAAGGGTTTACTATGGCTACACCTTC
CASSEYMERVYYGYTF
>-|TRBJ1-4|TRBD1|TRBV6-1
TGTGCCAGCAGCTTACCCCGCAGGGGGGGGGAAAAACTGTTTTTT
CASSLPRRGGEKLFF
>-|TRBJ2-7|-|TRBV19
TGTGCCAGTAGTATAGACGTCGGGACACCTGGCTACGAGCAGTACTTC
CASSIDVGTPGYEQYF
>-|TRBJ2-1|-|TRBV27
TGTGCCAGCAGTTTCCAGAGGTGGGGAGAGCAGTTCTTC
CASSFQRWGEQFF
>-|TRBJ1-1|-|TRBV6-5
TGTGCCATACAGCCCCCGGGGGCTTCTCAAGCTTTCTTT
CAIQPPGASQAFF
>-|TRBJ1-6|-|TRBV4-3
TGCGCCAGCCAGCGAAGGACTGCGAGCTCCTATAATTCACCCCTCCACTTT
CASQRRTASSYNSPLHF
>-|TRBJ2-2|TRBD2|TRBV5-1
TGCGCCAGCAGCTTGTTGCTAGCGGGAGCCGGGGAGCTGTTTTTT
CASSLLLAGAGELFF
>-|TRBJ2-7|TRBD1|TRBV10-1
TGCGCCAGCAGTGGAGAGGACAGGGTACGACCATACTACGAGCAGTACTTC
CASSGEDRVRPYYEQYF
>-|TRBJ2-3|-|TRBV9
TGTGCCAGCAGCGTAGTTTCGTATTTT
CASSVVSYF
>-|TRBJ1-2|TRBD1|TRBV7-8
TGTGCCAGCAGCGCCCAATCAGGGACAGGGGTCTATGGCTACACCTTC
CASSAQSGTGVYGYTF
>-|TRBJ2-1|-|TRBV7-6
TGTGCCAGCAGCCAGGGGACTTGGGGTGGGCAGTTCTTC
CASSQGTWGGQFF
>-|TRBJ1-1|-|TRBV6-5
TGTGCCAGCAGTCAGAGACGAGGGATAAACACTGAAGCTTTCTTT
CASSQRRGINTEAFF
>-|TRBJ1-2|-|TRBV28
TGTGCCAGCAGTTTATGGGACGGCGGGGACTACACCTTC
CASSLWDGGDYTF
>-|TRBJ1-4|-|TRBV7-9
TGTGCCAGCAGCCCACTGGAGGGACACCTGTTTTTT
CASSPLEGHLFF
>-|TRBJ1-1|-|TRBV28
TGTGCCAGCAGCTCACTCGGGGGAGAAGGCACTGAAGCTTTCTTT
CASSSLGGEGTEAFF
>-|TRBJ1-6|-|TRBV28
TGTGCCAGCAGTCCCGGGGTGGGGATGGGTTCACCCCTCCACTTT
CASSPGVGMGSPLHF
>-|TRBJ2-7|TRBD1|TRBV7-3
TGTGCCAGCAGCCCCCGACAGGGTCCCTACGAGCAGTACTTC
CASSPRQGPYEQYF